The clone carrying this T cell receptor beta chain was seen at least ten times. What it binds is not known. With a duration under 2 months, the hyperthyroidism was newly diagnosed in patients aged 18 to 65. Diagnoses were established using clinical symptoms, serum thyroxine and TRAb, thyroid ultrasound and orbital computed tomography. TCR beta CDR3 region amplification was performed from RNA transcripts. TCR CDR3 underwent first-round RT-PCR with the HTBI primer set. A single record per CDR3 protein comes from TCRdb applying MiXCR to the multiplex PCR reads. The sample includes fewer than 350,000 distinct CDR3 sequences, around 13% seen only once; the top ten take 7.9%. This entry comes from a study of T cells in Graves' hyperthyroidism and ophthalmopathy. Per the germline V gene, CDR1 is SGHAT and CDR2 is FQNNGV. V shed 2 bases and J shed 5 bases, with 6 bases lying between them. This CDR3 spans 12 amino acids.

Study conclusions and caveats: Ophthalmopathy was identified by the model a median about 6.8 months ahead of onset.

This TCR was recovered from a woman aged 40 to 49 with Graves' hyperthyroidism. V gene TRBV11-2 combines with J gene TRBJ2-5; D is uncertain. Material for sequencing was blood. The CDR3 DNA reads TGTGCCAGCAGCTTATTAGATGAGACCCAGTACTTC. Its protein is CASSLLDETQYF.